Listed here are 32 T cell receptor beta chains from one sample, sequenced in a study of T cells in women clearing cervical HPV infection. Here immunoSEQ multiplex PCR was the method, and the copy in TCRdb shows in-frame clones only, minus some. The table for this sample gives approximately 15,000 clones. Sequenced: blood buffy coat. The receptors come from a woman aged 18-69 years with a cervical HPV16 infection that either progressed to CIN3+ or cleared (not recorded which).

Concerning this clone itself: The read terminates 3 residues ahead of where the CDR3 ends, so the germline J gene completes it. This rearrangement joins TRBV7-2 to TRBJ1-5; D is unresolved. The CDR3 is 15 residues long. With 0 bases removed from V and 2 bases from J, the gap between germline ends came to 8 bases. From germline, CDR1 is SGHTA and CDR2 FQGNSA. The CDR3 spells CASSLAGYGNQPQHF. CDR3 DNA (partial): TGTGCCAGCAGCTTAGCAGGGTATGGCAATCAGCCC.

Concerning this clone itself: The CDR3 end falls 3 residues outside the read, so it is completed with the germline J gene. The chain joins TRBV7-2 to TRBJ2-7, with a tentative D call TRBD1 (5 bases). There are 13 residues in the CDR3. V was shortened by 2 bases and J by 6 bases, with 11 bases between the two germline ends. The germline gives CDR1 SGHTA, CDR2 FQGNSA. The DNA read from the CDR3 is TGTGCCAGCAGCTTAAGGCGGCAGGGCGAG. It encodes CASSLRRQGE. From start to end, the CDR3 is CASSLRRQGEQYF. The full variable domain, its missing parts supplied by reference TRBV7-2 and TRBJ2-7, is GAGVSQSPSNKVTEKGKDVELRCDPISGHTALYWYRQSLGQGLEFLIYFQGNSAPDKSGLPSDRFSAERTGGSVSTLTIQRTQQEDSAVYLCASSLRRQGEQYFGPGTRLTVT.

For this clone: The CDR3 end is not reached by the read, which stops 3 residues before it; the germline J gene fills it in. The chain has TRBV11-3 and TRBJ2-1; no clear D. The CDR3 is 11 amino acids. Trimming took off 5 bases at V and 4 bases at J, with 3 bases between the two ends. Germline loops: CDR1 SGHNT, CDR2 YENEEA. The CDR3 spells CASSIYNEQFF. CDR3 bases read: TGTGCCAGCAGCATATACAATGAG.

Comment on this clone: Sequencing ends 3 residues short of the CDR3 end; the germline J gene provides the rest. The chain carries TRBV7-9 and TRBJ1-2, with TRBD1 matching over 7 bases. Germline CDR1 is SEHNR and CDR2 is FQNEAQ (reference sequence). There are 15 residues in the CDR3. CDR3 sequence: CASSLSQGVLNDYTF. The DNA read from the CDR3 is TGTGCCAGCAGCTTATCTCAGGGGGTGCTCAATGAC.

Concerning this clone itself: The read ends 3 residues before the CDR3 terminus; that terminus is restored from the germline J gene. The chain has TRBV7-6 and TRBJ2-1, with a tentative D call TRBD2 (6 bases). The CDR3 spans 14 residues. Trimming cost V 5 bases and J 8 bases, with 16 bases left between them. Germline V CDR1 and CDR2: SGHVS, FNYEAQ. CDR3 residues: CASSPEVAAHEQFF. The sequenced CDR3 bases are TGTGCCAGCAGCCCCGAGGTAGCGGCCCATGAG. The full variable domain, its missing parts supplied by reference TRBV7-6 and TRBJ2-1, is GAGVSQSPRYKVTKRGQDVALRCDPISGHVSLYWYRQALGQGPEFLTYFNYEAQQDKSGLPNDRFSAERPEGSISTLTIQRTEQRDSAMYRCASSPEVAAHEQFFGPGTRLTVL.

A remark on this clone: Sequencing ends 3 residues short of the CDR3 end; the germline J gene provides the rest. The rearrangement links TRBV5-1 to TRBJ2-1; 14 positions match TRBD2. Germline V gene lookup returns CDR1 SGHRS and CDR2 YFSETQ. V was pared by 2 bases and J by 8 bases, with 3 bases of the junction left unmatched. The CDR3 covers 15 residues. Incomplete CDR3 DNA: TGCGCCAGCAGCTTTGGGACTAGCGGGGGTGATGAG. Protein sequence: CASSFGTSGGDE. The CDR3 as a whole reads CASSFGTSGGDEQFF.

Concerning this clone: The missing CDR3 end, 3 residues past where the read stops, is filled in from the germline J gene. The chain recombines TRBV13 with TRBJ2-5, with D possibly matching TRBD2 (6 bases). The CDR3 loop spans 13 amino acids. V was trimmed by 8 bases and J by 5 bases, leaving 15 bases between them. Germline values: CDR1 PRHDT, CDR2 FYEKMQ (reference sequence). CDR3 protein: CASAPLGGETQYF. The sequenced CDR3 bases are TGTGCCAGCGCTCCCCTTGGGGGGGAGACC.

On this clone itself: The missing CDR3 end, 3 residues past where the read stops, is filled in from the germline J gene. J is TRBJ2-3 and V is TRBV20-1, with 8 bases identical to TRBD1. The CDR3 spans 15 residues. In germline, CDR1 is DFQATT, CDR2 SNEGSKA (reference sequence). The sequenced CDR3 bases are TGCAGTGCGACCCGTGACAGGGGACGGCGAGAGACG. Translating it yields CSATRDRGRRET. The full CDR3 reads CSATRDRGRRETQYF.

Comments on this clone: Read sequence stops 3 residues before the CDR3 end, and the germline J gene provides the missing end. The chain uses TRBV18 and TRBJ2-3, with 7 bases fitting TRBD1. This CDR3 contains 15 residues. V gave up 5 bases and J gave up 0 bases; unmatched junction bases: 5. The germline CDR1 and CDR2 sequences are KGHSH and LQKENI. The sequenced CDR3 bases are TGTGCCAGCTCAAGGGACAGTCAAAGCACAGATACG. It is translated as CASSRDSQSTDT. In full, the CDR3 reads CASSRDSQSTDTQYF.

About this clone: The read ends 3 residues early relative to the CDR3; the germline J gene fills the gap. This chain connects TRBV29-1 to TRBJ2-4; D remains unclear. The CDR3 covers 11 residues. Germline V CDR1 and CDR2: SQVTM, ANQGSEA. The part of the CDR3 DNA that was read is TGCAGCGTCGAGAACAACTATGGT. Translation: CSVENNYG. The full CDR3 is CSVENNYGQYF. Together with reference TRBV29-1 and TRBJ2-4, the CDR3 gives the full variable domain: SAVISQKPSRDICQRGTSLTIQCQVDSQVTMMFWYRQQPGQSLTLIATANQGSEATYESGFVIDKFPISRPNLTFSTLTVSNMSPEDSSIYLCSVENNYGQYFGAGTRLSVL.

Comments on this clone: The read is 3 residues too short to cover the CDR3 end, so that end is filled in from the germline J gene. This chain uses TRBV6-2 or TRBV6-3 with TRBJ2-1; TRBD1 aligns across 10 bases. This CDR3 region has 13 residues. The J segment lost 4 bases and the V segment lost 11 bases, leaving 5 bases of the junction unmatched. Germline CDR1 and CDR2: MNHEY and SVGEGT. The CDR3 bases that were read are TGTGCCGCAGGACAGGGGGGATACAATGAG. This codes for CAAGQGGYNE. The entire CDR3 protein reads CAAGQGGYNEQFF.

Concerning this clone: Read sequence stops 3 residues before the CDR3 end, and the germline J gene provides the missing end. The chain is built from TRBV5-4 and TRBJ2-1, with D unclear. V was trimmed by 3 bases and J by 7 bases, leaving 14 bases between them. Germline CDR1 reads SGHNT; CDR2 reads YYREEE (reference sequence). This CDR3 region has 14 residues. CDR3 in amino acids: CASSSNSQANEQFF. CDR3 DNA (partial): TGTGCCAGCAGCTCTAACTCGCAAGCTAATGAG.

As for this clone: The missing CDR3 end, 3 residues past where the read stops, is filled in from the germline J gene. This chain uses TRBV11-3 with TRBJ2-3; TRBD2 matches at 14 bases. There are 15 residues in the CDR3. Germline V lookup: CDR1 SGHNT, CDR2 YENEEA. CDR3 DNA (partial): TGTGCCAGCAGCTCTGAGGGACTAGCGGGAGAGACG. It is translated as CASSSEGLAGET. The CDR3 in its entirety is CASSSEGLAGETQYF. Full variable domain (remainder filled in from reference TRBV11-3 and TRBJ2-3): EAGVVQSPRYKIIEKKQPVAFWCNPISGHNTLYWYLQNLGQGPELLIRYENEEAVDDSQLPKDRFSAERLKGVDSTLKIQPAELGDSAVYLCASSSEGLAGETQYFGPGTRLTVL.

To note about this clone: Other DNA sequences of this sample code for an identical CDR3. This CDR3 is CASRDTGSYGYTF. The sequenced CDR3 bases are TGTGCCAGCAGAGACACAGGGTCCTATGGC. The V call is TRBV2, the J call TRBJ1-2; D may be TRBD1 (6 bases). The sequence runs out 3 residues before the end of the CDR3; the remainder is reconstructed from the germline J gene. The CDR3 loop spans 13 amino acids. Trimming stripped 6 bases from V and 4 bases from J, with 12 bases between. Germline V lookup: CDR1 SNHLY, CDR2 FYNNEI.

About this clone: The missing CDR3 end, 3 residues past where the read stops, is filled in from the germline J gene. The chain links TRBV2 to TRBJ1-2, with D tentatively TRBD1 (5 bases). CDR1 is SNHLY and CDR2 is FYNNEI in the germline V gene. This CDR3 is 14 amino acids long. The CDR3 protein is CASKEGNRQNDYTF. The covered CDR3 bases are TGTGCCAGCAAAGAGGGGAACAGGCAGAACGAC.

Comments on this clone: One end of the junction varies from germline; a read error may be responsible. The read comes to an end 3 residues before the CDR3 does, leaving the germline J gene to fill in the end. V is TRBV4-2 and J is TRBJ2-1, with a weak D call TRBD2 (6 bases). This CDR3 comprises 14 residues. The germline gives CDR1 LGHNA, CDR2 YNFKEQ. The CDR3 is CASSHRLEIREQFF. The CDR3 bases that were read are TGCGCCAGCAGCCATCGACTAGAGATCCGTGAG.

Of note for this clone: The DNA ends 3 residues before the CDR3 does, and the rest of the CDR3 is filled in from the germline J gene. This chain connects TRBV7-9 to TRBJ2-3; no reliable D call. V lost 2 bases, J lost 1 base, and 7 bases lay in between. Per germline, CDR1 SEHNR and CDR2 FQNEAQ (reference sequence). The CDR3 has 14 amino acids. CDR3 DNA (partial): TGTGCCAGCAGCTTACAGGCCCGCACAGATACG. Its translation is CASSLQARTDT. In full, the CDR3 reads CASSLQARTDTQYF.

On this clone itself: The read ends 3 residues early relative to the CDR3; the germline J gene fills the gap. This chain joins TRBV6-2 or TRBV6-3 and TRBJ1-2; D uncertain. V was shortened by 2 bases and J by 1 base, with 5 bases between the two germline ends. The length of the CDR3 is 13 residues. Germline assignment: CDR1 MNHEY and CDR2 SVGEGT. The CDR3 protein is CASSYEGNYGYTF. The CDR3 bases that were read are TGTGCCAGCAGTTACGAGGGTAACTATGGC.

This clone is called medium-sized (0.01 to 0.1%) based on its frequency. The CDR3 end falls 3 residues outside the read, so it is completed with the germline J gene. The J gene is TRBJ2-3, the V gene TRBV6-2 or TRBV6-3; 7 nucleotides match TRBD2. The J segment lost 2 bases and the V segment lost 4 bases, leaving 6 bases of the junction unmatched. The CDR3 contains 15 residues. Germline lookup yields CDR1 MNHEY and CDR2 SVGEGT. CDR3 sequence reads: CASSSASGTTDTQYF. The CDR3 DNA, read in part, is TGTGCCAGCAGTTCAGCTAGCGGAACCACAGATACG.

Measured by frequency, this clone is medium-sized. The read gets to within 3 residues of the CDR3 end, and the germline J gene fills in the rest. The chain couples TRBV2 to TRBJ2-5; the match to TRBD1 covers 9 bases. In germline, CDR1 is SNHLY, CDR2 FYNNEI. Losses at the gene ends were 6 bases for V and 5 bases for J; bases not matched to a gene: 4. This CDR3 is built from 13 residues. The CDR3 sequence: CASSGTGRETQYF. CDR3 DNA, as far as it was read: TGTGCCAGCAGCGGGACAGGGAGGGAGACC.

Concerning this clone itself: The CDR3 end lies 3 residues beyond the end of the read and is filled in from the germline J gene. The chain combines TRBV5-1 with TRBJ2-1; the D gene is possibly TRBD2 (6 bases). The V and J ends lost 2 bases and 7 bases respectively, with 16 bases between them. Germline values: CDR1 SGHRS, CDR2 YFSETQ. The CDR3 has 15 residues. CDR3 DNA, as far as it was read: TGCGCCAGCAGCTTCACGGGAGAGGGGTATAATGAG. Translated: CASSFTGEGYNE. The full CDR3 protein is CASSFTGEGYNEQFF.

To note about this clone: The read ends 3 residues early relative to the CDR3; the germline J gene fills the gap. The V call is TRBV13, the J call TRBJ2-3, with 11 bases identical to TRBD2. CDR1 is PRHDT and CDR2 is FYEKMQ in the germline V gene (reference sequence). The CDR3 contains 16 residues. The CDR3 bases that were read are TGTGCCAGCAGCCCGCCGGGACTAGCGGAACAAGAGACG. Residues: CASSPPGLAEQET. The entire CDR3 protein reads CASSPPGLAEQETQYF.

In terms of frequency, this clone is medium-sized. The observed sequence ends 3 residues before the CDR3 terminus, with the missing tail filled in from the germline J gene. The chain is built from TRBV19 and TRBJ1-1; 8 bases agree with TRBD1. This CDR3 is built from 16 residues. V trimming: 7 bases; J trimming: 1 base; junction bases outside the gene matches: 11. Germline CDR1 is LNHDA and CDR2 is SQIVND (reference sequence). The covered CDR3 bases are TGTGCCAGTACCGGGGCAGGGGGCGAGAAGAACACTGAA. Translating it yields CASTGAGGEKNTE. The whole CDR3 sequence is CASTGAGGEKNTEAFF.

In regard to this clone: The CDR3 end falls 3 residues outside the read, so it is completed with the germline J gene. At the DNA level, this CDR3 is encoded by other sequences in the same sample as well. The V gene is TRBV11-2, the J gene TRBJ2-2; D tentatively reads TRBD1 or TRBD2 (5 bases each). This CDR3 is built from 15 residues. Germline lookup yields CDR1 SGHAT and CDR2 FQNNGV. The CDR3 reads CASSFNQRGDEKLFF. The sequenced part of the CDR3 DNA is TGTGCCAGCAGCTTTAATCAGAGGGGTGATGAAAAG. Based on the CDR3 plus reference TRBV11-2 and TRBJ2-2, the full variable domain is EAGVAQSPRYKIIEKRQSVAFWCNPISGHATLYWYQQILGQGPKLLIQFQNNGVVDDSQLPKDRFSAERLKGVDSTLKIQPAKLEDSAVYLCASSFNQRGDEKLFFGEGSRLTVL.

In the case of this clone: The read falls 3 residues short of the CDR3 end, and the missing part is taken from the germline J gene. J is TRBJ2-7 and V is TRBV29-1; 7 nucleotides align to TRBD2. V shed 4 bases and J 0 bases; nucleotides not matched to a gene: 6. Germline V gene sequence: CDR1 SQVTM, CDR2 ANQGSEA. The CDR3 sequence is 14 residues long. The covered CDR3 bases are TGCAGCGTTGCACCGGGACTACACTCCTACGAG. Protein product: CSVAPGLHSYE. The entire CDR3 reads CSVAPGLHSYEQYF.

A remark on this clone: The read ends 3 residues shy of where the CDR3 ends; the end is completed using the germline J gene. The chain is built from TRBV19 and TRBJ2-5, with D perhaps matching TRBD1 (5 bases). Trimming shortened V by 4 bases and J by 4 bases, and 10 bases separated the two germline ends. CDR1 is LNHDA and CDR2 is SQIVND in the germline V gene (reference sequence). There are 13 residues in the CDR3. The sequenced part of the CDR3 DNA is TGTGCCAGTAGTACAGGGTGGGGAGAGACC. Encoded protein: CASSTGWGET. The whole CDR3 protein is CASSTGWGETQYF. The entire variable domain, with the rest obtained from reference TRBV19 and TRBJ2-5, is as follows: DGGITQSPKYLFRKEGQNVTLSCEQNLNHDAMYWYRQDPGQGLRLIYYSQIVNDFQKGDIAEGYSVSREKKESFPLTVTSAQKNPTAFYLCASSTGWGETQYFGPGTRLLVL.

CDR3 protein: CAIRAGTGLGTGELFF. The part of the CDR3 DNA that was read is TGTGCCATCAGAGCCGGGACAGGGTTGGGTACCGGGGAG. V is TRBV10-3 and J is TRBJ2-2, with 9 bases that match TRBD1. The DNA ends 3 residues before the CDR3 does, and the rest of the CDR3 is filled in from the germline J gene. J gave up 5 bases and V 6 bases, and 10 bases lay outside the gene matches. Germline V gene lookup returns CDR1 ENHRY and CDR2 SYGVKD. The length of the CDR3 is 16 residues.

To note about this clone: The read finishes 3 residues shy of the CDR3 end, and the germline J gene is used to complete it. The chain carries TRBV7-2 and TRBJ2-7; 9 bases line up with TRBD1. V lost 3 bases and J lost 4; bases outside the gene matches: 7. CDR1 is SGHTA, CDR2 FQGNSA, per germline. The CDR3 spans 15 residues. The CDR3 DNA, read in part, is TGTGCCAGCAGCTTTATTACGGGACAGGGATACGAG. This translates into CASSFITGQGYE. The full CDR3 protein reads CASSFITGQGYEQYF.

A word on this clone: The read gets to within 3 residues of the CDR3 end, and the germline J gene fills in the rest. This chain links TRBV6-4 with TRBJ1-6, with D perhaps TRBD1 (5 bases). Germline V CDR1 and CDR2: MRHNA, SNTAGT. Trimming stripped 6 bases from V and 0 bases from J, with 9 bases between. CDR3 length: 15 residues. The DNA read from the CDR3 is TGTGCCAGCAGCGCAGGGAGCTCCTATAATTCACCC. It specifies CASSAGSSYNSP. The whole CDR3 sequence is CASSAGSSYNSPLHF.

CDR3 DNA (partial): TGCGCCAGCAGCCCACAGGGGGCCGGCTATGGC. Translation: CASSPQGAGYG. The CDR3 in its entirety is CASSPQGAGYGYTF. The chain couples TRBV5-1 to TRBJ1-2; TRBD1 matches 9 bases. The read halts 3 residues ahead of the CDR3 end, with the missing end drawn from the germline J gene. V lost 4 bases, J lost 4 bases, and 5 bases stayed unmatched. Per the germline V gene, CDR1 is SGHRS and CDR2 is YFSETQ. The CDR3 is 14 residues long.

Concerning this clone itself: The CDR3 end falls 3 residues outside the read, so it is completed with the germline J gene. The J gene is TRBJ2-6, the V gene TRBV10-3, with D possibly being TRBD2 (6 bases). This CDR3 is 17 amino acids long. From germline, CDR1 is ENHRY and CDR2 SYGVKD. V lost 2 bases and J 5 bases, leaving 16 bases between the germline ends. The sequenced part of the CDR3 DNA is TGTGCCATCAGTGAGGGGGGGATCGCTTCCTGGGCCAACGTC. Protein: CAISEGGIASWANV. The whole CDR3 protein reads CAISEGGIASWANVLTF.

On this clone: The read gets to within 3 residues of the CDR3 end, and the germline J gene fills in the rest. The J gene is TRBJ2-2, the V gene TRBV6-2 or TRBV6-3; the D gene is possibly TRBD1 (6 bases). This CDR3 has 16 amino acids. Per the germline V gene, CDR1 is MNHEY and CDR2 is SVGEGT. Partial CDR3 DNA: TGTGCCAGCAGTTCCGGACAGATAGGGCTAAATGAAAAG. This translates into CASSSGQIGLNEK. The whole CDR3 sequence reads CASSSGQIGLNEKLFF.